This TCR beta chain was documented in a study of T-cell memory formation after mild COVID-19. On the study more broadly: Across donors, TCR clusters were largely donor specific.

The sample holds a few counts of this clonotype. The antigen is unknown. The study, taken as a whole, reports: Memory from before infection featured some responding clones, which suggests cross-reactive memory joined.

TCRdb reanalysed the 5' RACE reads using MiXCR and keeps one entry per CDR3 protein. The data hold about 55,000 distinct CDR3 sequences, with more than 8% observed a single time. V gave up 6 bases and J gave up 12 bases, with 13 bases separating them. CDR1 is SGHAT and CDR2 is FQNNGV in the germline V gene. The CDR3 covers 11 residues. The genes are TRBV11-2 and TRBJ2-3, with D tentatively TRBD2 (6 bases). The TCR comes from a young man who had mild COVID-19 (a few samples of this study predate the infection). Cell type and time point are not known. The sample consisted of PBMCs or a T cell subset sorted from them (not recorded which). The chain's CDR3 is CASRSRDFQYF. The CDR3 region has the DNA TGTGCCAGCAGGTCCCGGGACTTTCAGTATTTT.